The 20 T cell receptor beta chains given below trace back to one sample, sequenced in a study of blood T cell repertoires in COVID-19 (dated by TCRdb to 2019 to 2021). The library was obtained by the immunoSEQ multiplex PCR assay. This immuneACCESS table, as held by TCRdb, lists in-frame sequences with V and J called but not all clones. Of the missing ones, under half trace to an unresolved V gene in checked studies; the others have no known cause. A total of more than 75,000 clones appear in this sample, approximately 89% of them only once. Roughly 2% of the sample is held by the ten biggest clonotypes. Sequencing was done on a sample of peripheral blood. The receptor source for this set is a man aged 45-60 years with acute or convalescent COVID-19.

V is TRBV29-1 and J is TRBJ2-1, with TRBD2 identical over 7 bases. This CDR3 comprises 14 residues. CDR1 SQVTM and CDR2 ANQGSEA come from the germline V gene. Unmatched junction bases numbered 1, after V lost 1 base and J lost 1 base. CDR3 loop: CSVEGRGSYNEQFF. CDR3 nucleotide sequence: TGCAGCGTTGAAGGGCGGGGGTCCTACAATGAGCAGTTCTTC.

The rearrangement uses TRBV7-9 and TRBJ1-3; D ambiguous. Germline V gene data show CDR1 as SEHNR and CDR2 as FQNEAQ (reference sequence). Trimming shortened V by 5 bases and J by 2 bases, and 10 bases separated the two germline ends. This CDR3 has 14 residues. Here the CDR3 reads CASSPSGAGNTIYF. The CDR3 nucleotides read TGTGCCAGCAGCCCCTCCGGGGCTGGAAACACCATATATTTT.

The chain combines TRBV5-6 with TRBJ1-1, with D unclear. The CDR3 is made up of 14 amino acids. CDR1 and CDR2 (germline): SGHDT, YYEEEE. Trimming pared 0 bases from V and 1 base from J, leaving 7 bases between. The CDR3 DNA reads as TGTGCCAGCAGCTTGGCGTCAGGGAACACTGAAGCTTTCTTT. It encodes CASSLASGNTEAFF.

Here the CDR3 DNA reads TGTGCCAGCAGTTACGTCCAGGGTCCCACAGATACGCAGTATTTT. Its translation: CASSYVQGPTDTQYF. V is TRBV6-5 and J is TRBJ2-3; weak D call: TRBD1 (5 bases). Per the germline V gene, CDR1 is MNHEY and CDR2 is SVGAGI. This CDR3 has 15 residues. Trimming removed 2 bases at V and 2 bases at J, with 11 bases between.

The CDR3 is CASSPGQEGNTGELFF. DNA for the CDR3: TGTGCCAGCAGTCCTGGACAGGAGGGGAACACCGGGGAGCTGTTTTTT. The chain links TRBV27 to TRBJ2-2; the D gene is possibly TRBD1 (7 bases). Trimming took 5 bases from V and 1 from J, leaving 14 bases between them. This CDR3 comprises 16 residues. Per the germline V gene, CDR1 is MNHEY and CDR2 is SMNVEV (reference sequence).

The chain employs TRBV5-1 and TRBJ2-7, with 14 bases identical to TRBD2. This CDR3 has 15 residues. CDR1 and CDR2 from the germline V gene are SGHRS and YFSETQ. V was clipped by 3 bases and J by 3 bases; unmatched bases: 2. The CDR3 DNA reads TGCGCCAGCAGCTCCGGGACTAGCGGGAGCTACGAGCAGTACTTC. It encodes CASSSGTSGSYEQYF.

The CDR3, as DNA: TGTGCCAGCAGCCCAGCGCGAGCCCGGGGGGAGCTGTTTTTT. The encoded protein is CASSPARARGELFF. The chain carries TRBV4-2 and TRBJ2-2; D is uncertain. The V end was cut by 4 bases, the J end by 8 bases, with 14 bases between. The germline gives CDR1 LGHNA, CDR2 YNFKEQ. The CDR3 is 14 residues long.

CDR3 bases: TGTGCCAGCAGCTTGGGAGCGGGCGTATCCTACGAGCAGTACGTC. Protein sequence: CASSLGAGVSYEQYV. The chain carries TRBV7-9 and TRBJ2-7, with a weak D call TRBD2 (6 bases). The CDR3 covers 15 residues. The V gene's germline CDR1 is SEHNR and CDR2 FQNEAQ (reference sequence). V lost 3 bases, J lost 1 base, and 13 bases lay in between.

J is TRBJ2-7 and V is TRBV13, with 8 bases aligning to TRBD2. Per germline, CDR1 PRHDT and CDR2 FYEKMQ (reference sequence). The CDR3 loop spans 14 amino acids. V trimming: 2 bases; J trimming: 2 bases; junction bases outside the gene matches: 2. The CDR3 DNA follows: TGTGCCAGCAGCTTATCAGCGGGAGCCTACGAGCAGTACTTC. Amino acid sequence: CASSLSAGAYEQYF.

This chain connects TRBV7-2 to TRBJ1-5; D gene ambiguous. V gave up 5 bases and J gave up 1 base, with 6 bases separating them. The germline V gene has CDR1 SGHTA and CDR2 FQGNSA. The CDR3 extends over 13 amino acids. CDR3 sequence (DNA): TGTGCCAGCAGCCCCGGGAGCAATCAGCCCCAGCATTTT. Protein sequence: CASSPGSNQPQHF.

V usage is TRBV7-6 and J usage is TRBJ1-2; no clear D. V lost 1 base to trimming and J lost 2 bases, with 8 bases between them. CDR3 length: 14 residues. Per germline, CDR1 SGHVS and CDR2 FNYEAQ. CDR3 protein: CASSLGGSNYGYTF. CDR3 nucleotide sequence: TGTGCCAGCAGCTTAGGAGGGTCAAACTATGGCTACACCTTC.

J is TRBJ1-2 and V is TRBV4-1, with D uncertain. The CDR3 contains 14 residues. The germline V and J ends were trimmed by 1 base and 0 bases, with 6 bases remaining between them. CDR1 MGHRA and CDR2 YSYEKL come from the germline V gene. CDR3 protein: CASSQAVANYGYTF. The CDR3 DNA reads as TGCGCCAGCAGCCAAGCTGTAGCTAACTATGGCTACACCTTC.

The chain recombines TRBV5-8 with TRBJ1-2, with D possibly TRBD1 on 6 matching bases. There are 14 residues in the CDR3. CDR1 SGHTS and CDR2 YDEGEE come from the germline V gene. V shed 3 bases and J shed 5 bases, with 14 bases lying between them. CDR3 nucleotide sequence: TGTGCCAGCAGCTCGGTAGGGGGTTGGTATGGCTACACCTTC. Its translation: CASSSVGGWYGYTF.

The rearrangement uses TRBV28 and TRBJ2-1, with 13 positions matching TRBD2. This CDR3 comprises 14 residues. The ends lost 6 bases at V and 6 bases at J; junction bases unmatched: 2. Germline V CDR1 and CDR2: MDHEN, SYDVKM. This CDR3 reads CASRGLAGFNEQFF. The CDR3 DNA follows: TGTGCCAGCAGGGGACTAGCGGGATTCAATGAGCAGTTCTTC.

The CDR3 bases are TGTGCCAGCAGCTTGGTAGTAGGGGGTAATGGCTACACCTTC. Translation gives CASSLVVGGNGYTF. J is TRBJ1-2 and V is TRBV5-5; perhaps TRBD1 as D (6 bases). The CDR3 loop spans 14 amino acids. Germline lookup yields CDR1 SGHKS and CDR2 YYEKEE (reference sequence). V shed 0 bases and J shed 6 bases, with 12 bases lying between them.

The chain employs TRBV7-9 and TRBJ1-6, with D hard to call. CDR1 is SEHNR, CDR2 FQNEAQ, per germline (reference sequence). The CDR3 extends over 13 amino acids. Trimming took off 7 bases at V and 5 bases at J, with 9 bases between the two ends. CDR3 region: CASMAGNNSPLHF. In nucleotides, the CDR3 is TGTGCCAGCATGGCGGGCAATAATTCACCCCTCCACTTT. Combining the CDR3 with reference TRBV7-9 and TRBJ1-6 gives the whole variable domain DTGVSQNPRHKITKRGQNVTFRCDPISEHNRLYWYRQTLGQGPEFLTYFQNEAQLEKSRLLSDRFSAERPKGSFSTLEIQRTEQGDSAMYLCASMAGNNSPLHFGNGTRLTVT.

The chain links TRBV2 to TRBJ1-3, with D perhaps TRBD1 (6 bases). Germline lookup yields CDR1 SNHLY and CDR2 FYNNEI. The CDR3 length is 14 residues. V lost 4 bases, J lost 2 bases, and 9 bases lay in between. The CDR3 DNA reads TGTGCCAGCAGTGTACAGGGAGCTGGAAACACCATATATTTT. Translation: CASSVQGAGNTIYF.

V and J are TRBV7-2 and TRBJ1-5; 10 bases fit TRBD1. The length of the CDR3 is 14 residues. V shed 6 bases, J shed 6 bases, and the junction held 5 bases outside the gene matches. The germline gives CDR1 SGHTA, CDR2 FQGNSA. In nucleotides, the CDR3 is TGTGCCAGCAGTCCGGGACAGGGGCTTCAGCCCCAGCATTTT. Translation gives CASSPGQGLQPQHF.

The rearrangement uses TRBV5-4 and TRBJ1-4; 9 positions match TRBD1. The CDR3 loop spans 18 amino acids. In germline, CDR1 is SGHNT, CDR2 YYREEE (reference sequence). V shed 1 base and J 0 bases; nucleotides not matched to a gene: 7. CDR3 coding DNA: TGTGCCAGCAGCTTGCGACAGGGGGGGGCTGCAACTAATGAAAAACTGTTTTTT. Translation gives CASSLRQGGAATNEKLFF.

The V gene is TRBV28, the J gene TRBJ1-6; D is perhaps TRBD1 (6 bases). The CDR3 spans 14 residues. The germline gives CDR1 MDHEN, CDR2 SYDVKM. Trimming pared 5 bases from V and 7 bases from J, leaving 12 bases between. CDR3 bases: TGTGCCAGCAGTACTGGACAGAGAAATTCACCCCTCCACTTT. The encoded protein is CASSTGQRNSPLHF.